These 21 T cell receptor beta chains were all obtained from the same sample, sequenced in a study of blood T cell repertoires in COVID-19. Using immunoSEQ multiplex PCR, the repertoire was profiled, and TCRdb retains in-frame clones only, with some absent. The sample shows just over 300,000 clones, roughly 87% of them seen only once. Sequencing was carried out using peripheral blood. These receptors were taken from a young man with active or convalescent COVID-19.

This clone was counted once. The rearrangement uses TRBV10-3 and TRBJ2-7, with 7 bases aligning to TRBD2. There are 15 residues in the CDR3. Germline assignment: CDR1 ENHRY and CDR2 SYGVKD. J was trimmed by 0 bases and V by 10 bases; bases with no gene match: 12. The CDR3 DNA sequence: TGTGCCACAGAGACACCGGGGAGGGGCTCCTACGAGCAGTACTTC. It yields the protein CATETPGRGSYEQYF.

The gene calls are TRBV4-1 and TRBJ2-1, with a possible D match to TRBD1 (5 bases). Per the germline V gene, CDR1 is MGHRA and CDR2 is YSYEKL. The germline V and J ends were trimmed by 5 bases and 8 bases, with 16 bases remaining between them. This CDR3 comprises 14 residues. CDR3 in amino acids: CASSIGAAPDEQFF. The CDR3 DNA reads TGCGCCAGCAGCATAGGGGCGGCTCCGGATGAGCAGTTCTTC.

The gene calls are TRBV6-5 and TRBJ2-7, with D possibly being TRBD1 (6 bases). CDR1 and CDR2 from the germline V gene are MNHEY and SVGAGI. The CDR3 has 13 amino acids. V lost 6 bases and J lost 2, with 11 bases in between. Written as DNA, the CDR3 is TGTGCCAGCAGATTCGACAGGCCCTACGAGCAGTACTTC. The encoded protein is CASRFDRPYEQYF.

The chain combines TRBV19 with TRBJ1-1; the D gene is possibly TRBD1 (6 bases). The CDR3 runs 12 residues. Looked up from germline, CDR1 is LNHDA and CDR2 is SQIVND (reference sequence). The V and J ends lost 7 bases and 11 bases respectively, with 17 bases between them. The CDR3 region is CASMMRGAYAFF. CDR3 DNA sequence: TGTGCCAGTATGATGCGGGGGGCGTACGCTTTCTTT.

The rearrangement joins TRBV2 to TRBJ2-1, with unresolved D. CDR3 length equals 10 residues. Germline loops: CDR1 SNHLY, CDR2 FYNNEI. Trimming removed 4 bases at V and 12 bases at J, with 7 bases between. The CDR3 bases are TGTGCCAGCAGTGTTGCGAGGCAGTTCTTC. Its protein is CASSVARQFF.

This clone was picked up a small number of times. The gene calls are TRBV11-2 and TRBJ2-5; weak D call: TRBD2 (6 bases). The CDR3 consists of 18 residues. Germline values: CDR1 SGHAT, CDR2 FQNNGV. Trimming took 5 bases from V and 0 from J, leaving 22 bases between them. The CDR3 bases are TGTGCCAGCAGCCGAACCCTGGGAGGTCGAAAGGACCAAGAGACCCAGTACTTC. It encodes CASSRTLGGRKDQETQYF.

The count of this clone is one. This rearrangement joins TRBV7-9 to TRBJ2-7, with TRBD2 as a possible D gene (6 bases). The CDR3 extends over 13 amino acids. CDR1 is SEHNR and CDR2 is FQNEAQ in the germline V gene (reference sequence). V was shortened by 5 bases and J by 6 bases, with 14 bases between the two germline ends. The CDR3: CASSPGLTIEQYF. CDR3 DNA: TGTGCCAGCAGCCCTGGACTAACCATCGAGCAGTACTTC.

The rearrangement joins TRBV3-1 (or the pseudogene TRBV3-2) to TRBJ2-7; D not resolved. This CDR3 is built from 15 residues. Looked up from germline, CDR1 is LGHDT and CDR2 is YNNKEL (reference sequence). V was shortened by 3 bases and J by 5 bases, with 17 bases between the two germline ends. The chain's CDR3 is CASSQGSTARNEQYF. CDR3 nucleotide sequence: TGTGCCAGCAGCCAGGGTTCTACTGCGCGGAACGAGCAGTACTTC.

This clone appeared a single time. The gene calls are TRBV11-2 and TRBJ1-1, with D uncertain. This CDR3 is built from 13 residues. The V gene lost 2 bases and the J gene lost 11 bases, with 15 bases spanning the gap. Germline-derived CDR1 and CDR2 are SGHAT and FQNNGV. The CDR3 is CASSLPGTTEAFF. The CDR3 DNA reads as TGTGCCAGCAGCTTACCTGGTACCACCGAGGCTTTCTTT.

The gene calls are TRBV7-9 and TRBJ1-2; D gene ambiguous. Trimming took off 5 bases at V and 10 bases at J, with 14 bases between the two ends. Germline V lookup: CDR1 SEHNR, CDR2 FQNEAQ (reference sequence). The CDR3 loop spans 12 amino acids. CDR3 amino acids: CASSITQDHYTF. The CDR3 region has the DNA TGTGCCAGCAGCATCACGCAGGATCACTACACCTTC.

The rearrangement joins TRBV4-1 to TRBJ2-7; the match to TRBD1 covers 8 bases. V shed 1 base and J 3 bases; nucleotides not matched to a gene: 2. The CDR3 is 14 residues long. Germline CDR1 reads MGHRA; CDR2 reads YSYEKL. CDR3 sequence (DNA): TGCGCCAGCAGCCAAGGGACAGGGCTCTACGAGCAGTACTTC. Translation gives CASSQGTGLYEQYF.

The chain combines TRBV7-9 with TRBJ2-2, with TRBD2 matching over 8 bases. Germline V gene data show CDR1 as SEHNR and CDR2 as FQNEAQ (reference sequence). Trimming took 4 bases from V and 6 from J; bases not matched to a gene: 10. The CDR3 spans 16 residues. This chain's CDR3 is CASSWVPGLVPGELFF. CDR3 in DNA: TGTGCCAGCAGCTGGGTACCGGGACTAGTCCCCGGGGAGCTGTTTTTT.

The J gene is TRBJ1-4, the V gene TRBV12-3 or TRBV12-4, with 8 bases that match TRBD1. V dropped 6 bases and J dropped 7; count of bases not matched to a gene: 4. The CDR3 is made up of 13 amino acids. CDR3: CASRDRAPEKLFF. The CDR3 bases are TGTGCCAGCAGGGACAGGGCTCCTGAAAAACTGTTTTTT.

This sequence joins TRBV12-3 or TRBV12-4 and TRBJ1-5; D is uncertain. V was pared by 3 bases and J by 8 bases, with 8 bases between. This CDR3 region has 12 residues. Written as DNA, the CDR3 is TGTGCCAGCAGTTTTTGGGCTGAGCCCCAGCATTTT. Its translation is CASSFWAEPQHF.

This rearrangement joins TRBV18 to TRBJ2-5; 8 nucleotides line up with TRBD2. Trimming cost V 4 bases and J 4 bases; bases outside gene matches: 8. Germline CDR1 is KGHSH and CDR2 is LQKENI. The CDR3 contains 15 residues. CDR3 coding DNA: TGTGCCAGCTCACAGAGAAGCGGGAGTGGAGAGACCCAGTACTTC. This sequence encodes CASSQRSGSGETQYF.

The rearrangement joins TRBV5-5 to TRBJ1-5; 7 positions agree with TRBD1. The germline V gene encodes CDR1 SGHKS and CDR2 YYEKEE (reference sequence). This CDR3 contains 14 residues. J gave up 7 bases and V 4 bases, and 8 bases lay outside the gene matches. CDR3 nucleotides: TGTGCCAGCAGCCGCGACAGGGCTAGGCAGCCCCAGCATTTT. It is translated as CASSRDRARQPQHF.

The chain joins TRBV2 to TRBJ2-1; D not resolved. Germline-derived CDR1 and CDR2 are SNHLY and FYNNEI. The CDR3 runs to 14 residues. V was cut by 4 bases and J by 3 bases, with 10 bases left in between. Here the CDR3 DNA reads TGTGCCAGCAGTGCTGATCGGAGCTACAATGAGCAGTTCTTC. It yields the protein CASSADRSYNEQFF.

There are a few counts of this clone. V usage is TRBV5-1 and J usage is TRBJ1-1; TRBD1 matches 9 bases. This CDR3 is 18 amino acids long. With 4 bases clipped from V and 1 base from J, the junction kept 14 bases outside the gene matches. The germline V gene encodes CDR1 SGHRS and CDR2 YFSETQ. The CDR3 loop is CASSGMGTGFKGNTEAFF. In nucleotides, the CDR3 is TGCGCCAGCAGCGGGATGGGGACAGGGTTTAAGGGGAACACTGAAGCTTTCTTT.

This clone was observed a handful of times. The gene calls are TRBV11-2 and TRBJ2-7; the match to TRBD2 covers 8 bases. The CDR3 sequence is 12 residues long. V lost 8 bases to trimming and J lost 2 bases; unmatched junction nucleotides: 2. The germline V gene has CDR1 SGHAT and CDR2 FQNNGV. DNA for the CDR3: TGTGCCAGCGGGCGGGGGGCCTACGAGCAGTACTTC. Residues: CASGRGAYEQYF.

CDR3 bases: TGTGCCAGCAGTGAAAGAGCGAGTATACCCTCCCAAGAGACCCAGTACTTC. Its translation: CASSERASIPSQETQYF. The chain has TRBV2 and TRBJ2-5; D uncertain. Germline V gives CDR1 SNHLY, CDR2 FYNNEI. The CDR3 is 17 amino acids. V shed 2 bases and J shed 1 base, with 17 bases lying between them.

This clone has just one count. This chain joins TRBV2 and TRBJ1-1; D might be TRBD1 (6 bases). This CDR3 comprises 14 residues. Trimming removed 8 bases from V and 0 bases from J, with 13 bases in between. Germline CDR1 SNHLY, CDR2 FYNNEI. Written as DNA, the CDR3 is TGTGCCAGCTCCCTGGGGGCGGTGAACACTGAAGCTTTCTTT. Translating it yields CASSLGAVNTEAFF.